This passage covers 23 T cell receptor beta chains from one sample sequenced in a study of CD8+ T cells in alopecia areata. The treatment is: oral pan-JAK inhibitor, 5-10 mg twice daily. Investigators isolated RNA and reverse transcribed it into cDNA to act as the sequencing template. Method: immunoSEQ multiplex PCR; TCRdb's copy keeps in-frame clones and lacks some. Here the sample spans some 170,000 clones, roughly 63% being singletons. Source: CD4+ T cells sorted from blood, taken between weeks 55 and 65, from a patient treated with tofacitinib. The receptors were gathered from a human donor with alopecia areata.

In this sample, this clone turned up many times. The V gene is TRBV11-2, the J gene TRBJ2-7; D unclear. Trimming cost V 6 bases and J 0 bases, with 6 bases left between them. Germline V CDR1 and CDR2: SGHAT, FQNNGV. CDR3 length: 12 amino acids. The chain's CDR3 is CASRLSSYEQYF. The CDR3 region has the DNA TGTGCCAGCAGACTAAGCTCCTACGAGCAGTACTTC.

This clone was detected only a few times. The CDR3 region is CATSRQGTGSGGYTF. The CDR3 nucleotides read TGTGCCACCAGCAGACAAGGGACAGGCTCAGGTGGCTACACCTTC. This chain links TRBV15 with TRBJ1-2, with 8 bases identical to TRBD1. The CDR3 contains 15 residues. J was trimmed by 7 bases and V by 2 bases; bases with no gene match: 9. Germline V lookup: CDR1 LNHNV, CDR2 YYDKDF (reference sequence).

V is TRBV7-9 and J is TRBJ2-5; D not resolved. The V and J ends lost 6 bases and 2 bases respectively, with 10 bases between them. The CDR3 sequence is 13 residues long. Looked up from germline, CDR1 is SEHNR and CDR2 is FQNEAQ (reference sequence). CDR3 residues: CASSRGPQETQYF. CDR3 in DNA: TGTGCCAGCAGTCGAGGACCGCAAGAGACCCAGTACTTC.

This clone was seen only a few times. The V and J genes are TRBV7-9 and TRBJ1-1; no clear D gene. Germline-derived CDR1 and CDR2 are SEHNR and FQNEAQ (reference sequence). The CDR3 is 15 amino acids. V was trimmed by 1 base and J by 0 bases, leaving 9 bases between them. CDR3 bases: TGTGCCAGCAGCTTAGAGGGCAGGATGAACACTGAAGCTTTCTTT. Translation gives CASSLEGRMNTEAFF.

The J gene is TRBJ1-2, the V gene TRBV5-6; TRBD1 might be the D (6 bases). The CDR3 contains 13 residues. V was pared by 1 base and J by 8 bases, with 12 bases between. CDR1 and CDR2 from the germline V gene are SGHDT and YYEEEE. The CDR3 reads CASSLRAGEGYTF. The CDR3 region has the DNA TGTGCCAGCAGCTTGCGGGCAGGGGAAGGCTACACCTTC.

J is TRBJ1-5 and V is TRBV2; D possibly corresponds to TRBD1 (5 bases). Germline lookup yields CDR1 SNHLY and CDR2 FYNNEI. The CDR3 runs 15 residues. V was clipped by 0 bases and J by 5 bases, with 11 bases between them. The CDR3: CASSEARGTDQPQHF. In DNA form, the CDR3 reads TGTGCCAGCAGTGAAGCGCGGGGGACGGATCAGCCCCAGCATTTT.

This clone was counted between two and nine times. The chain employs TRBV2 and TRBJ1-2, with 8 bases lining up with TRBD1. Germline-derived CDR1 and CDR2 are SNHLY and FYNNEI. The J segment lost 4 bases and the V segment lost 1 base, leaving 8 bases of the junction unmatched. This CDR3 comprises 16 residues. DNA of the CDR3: TGTGCCAGCAGTGAAGTCGGAGCAGGGGGCGGCTATGGCTACACCTTC. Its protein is CASSEVGAGGGYGYTF.

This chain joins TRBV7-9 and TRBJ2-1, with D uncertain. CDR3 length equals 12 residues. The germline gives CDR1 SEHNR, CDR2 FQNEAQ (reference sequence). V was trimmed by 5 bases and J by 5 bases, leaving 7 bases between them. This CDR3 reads CASSKGNNEQFF. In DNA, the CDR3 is TGTGCCAGCAGCAAAGGAAACAATGAGCAGTTCTTC.

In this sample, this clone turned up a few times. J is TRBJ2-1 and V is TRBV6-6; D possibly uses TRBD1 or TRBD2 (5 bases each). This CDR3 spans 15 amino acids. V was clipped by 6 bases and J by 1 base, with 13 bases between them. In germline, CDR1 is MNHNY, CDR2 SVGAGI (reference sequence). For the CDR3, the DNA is TGTGCCAGCAGCGCCGGGGCAGAGTCCTACAATGAGCAGTTCTTC. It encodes CASSAGAESYNEQFF.

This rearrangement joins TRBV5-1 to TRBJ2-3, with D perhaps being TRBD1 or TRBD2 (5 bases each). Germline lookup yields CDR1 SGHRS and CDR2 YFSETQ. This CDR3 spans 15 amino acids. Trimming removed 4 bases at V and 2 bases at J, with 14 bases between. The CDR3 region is CASSPLGGNTDTQYF. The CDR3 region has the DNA TGCGCCAGCAGCCCGCTTGGGGGTAACACAGATACGCAGTATTTT.

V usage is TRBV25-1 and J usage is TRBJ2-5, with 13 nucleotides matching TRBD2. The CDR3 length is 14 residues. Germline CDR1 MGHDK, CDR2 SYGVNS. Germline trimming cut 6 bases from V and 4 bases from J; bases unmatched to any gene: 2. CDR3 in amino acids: CASRLAGGPETQYF. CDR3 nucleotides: TGTGCCAGCAGACTAGCGGGGGGGCCAGAGACCCAGTACTTC.

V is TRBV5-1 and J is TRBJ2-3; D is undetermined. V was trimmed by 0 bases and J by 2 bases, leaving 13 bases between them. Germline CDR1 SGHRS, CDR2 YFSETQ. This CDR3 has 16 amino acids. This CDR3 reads CASSLGATAATDTQYF. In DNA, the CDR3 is TGCGCCAGCAGCTTGGGCGCCACGGCTGCCACAGATACGCAGTATTTT.

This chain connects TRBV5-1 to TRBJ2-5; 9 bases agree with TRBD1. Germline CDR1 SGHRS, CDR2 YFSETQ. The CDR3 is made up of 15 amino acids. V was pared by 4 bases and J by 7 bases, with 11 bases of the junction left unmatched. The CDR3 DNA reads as TGCGCCAGCAGCAATGGGACAGGGTTCGCAGGGACCCAGTACTTC. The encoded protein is CASSNGTGFAGTQYF.

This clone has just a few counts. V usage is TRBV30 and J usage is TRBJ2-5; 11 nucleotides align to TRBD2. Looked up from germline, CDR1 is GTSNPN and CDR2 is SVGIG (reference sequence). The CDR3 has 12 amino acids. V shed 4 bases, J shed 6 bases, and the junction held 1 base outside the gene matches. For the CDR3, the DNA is TGTGCCTGGACTAGCGGGGGGAAGACCCAGTACTTC. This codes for CAWTSGGKTQYF.

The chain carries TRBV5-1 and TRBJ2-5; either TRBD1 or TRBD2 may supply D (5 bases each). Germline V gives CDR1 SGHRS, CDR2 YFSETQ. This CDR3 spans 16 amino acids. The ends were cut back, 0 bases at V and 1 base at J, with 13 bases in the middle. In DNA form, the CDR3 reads TGCGCCAGCAGCTTGGTATGGGACCCAATCCAAGAGACCCAGTACTTC. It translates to CASSLVWDPIQETQYF.

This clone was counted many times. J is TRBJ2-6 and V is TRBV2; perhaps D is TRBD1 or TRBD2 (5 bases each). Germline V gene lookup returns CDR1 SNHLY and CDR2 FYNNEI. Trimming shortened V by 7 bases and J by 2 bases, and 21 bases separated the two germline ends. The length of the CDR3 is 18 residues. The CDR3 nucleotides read TGTGCCAGCACTCGGGACCCCCCTGGGATCACTGGGGCCAACGTCCTGACTTTC. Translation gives CASTRDPPGITGANVLTF.

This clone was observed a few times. DNA for the CDR3: TGTGCCAGCAGCTCCCGACTAGCGGGGGGAGGGGCAGATACGCAGTATTTT. Translated, it gives CASSSRLAGGGADTQYF. V is TRBV7-2 and J is TRBJ2-3; TRBD2 matches at 13 bases. J was trimmed by 4 bases and V by 4 bases; bases with no gene match: 8. CDR1 is SGHTA, CDR2 FQGNSA, per germline. This CDR3 spans 17 amino acids.

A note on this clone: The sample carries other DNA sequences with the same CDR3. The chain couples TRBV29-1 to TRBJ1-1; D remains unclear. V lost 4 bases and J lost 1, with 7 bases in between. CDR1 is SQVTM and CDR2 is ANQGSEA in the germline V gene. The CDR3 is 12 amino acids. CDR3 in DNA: TGCAGCGTTGCAGGCGGGAACACTGAAGCTTTCTTT. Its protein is CSVAGGNTEAFF.

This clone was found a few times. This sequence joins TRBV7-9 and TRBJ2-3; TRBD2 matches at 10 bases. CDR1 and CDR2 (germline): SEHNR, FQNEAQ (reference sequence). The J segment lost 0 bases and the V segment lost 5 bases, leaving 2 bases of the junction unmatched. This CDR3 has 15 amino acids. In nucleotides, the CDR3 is TGTGCCAGCAGCATACTAGCGGGGAGCACAGATACGCAGTATTTT. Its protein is CASSILAGSTDTQYF. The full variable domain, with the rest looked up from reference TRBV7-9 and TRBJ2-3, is DTGVSQNPRHKITKRGQNVTFRCDPISEHNRLYWYRQTLGQGPEFLTYFQNEAQLEKSRLLSDRFSAERPKGSFSTLEIQRTEQGDSAMYLCASSILAGSTDTQYFGPGTRLTVL.

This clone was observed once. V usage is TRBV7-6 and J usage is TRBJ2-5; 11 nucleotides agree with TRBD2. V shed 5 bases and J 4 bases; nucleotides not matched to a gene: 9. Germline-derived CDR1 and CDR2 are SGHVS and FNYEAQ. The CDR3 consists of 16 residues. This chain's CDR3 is CASSDRYGLAGETQYF. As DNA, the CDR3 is TGTGCCAGCAGCGACCGCTACGGACTAGCGGGAGAGACCCAGTACTTC.

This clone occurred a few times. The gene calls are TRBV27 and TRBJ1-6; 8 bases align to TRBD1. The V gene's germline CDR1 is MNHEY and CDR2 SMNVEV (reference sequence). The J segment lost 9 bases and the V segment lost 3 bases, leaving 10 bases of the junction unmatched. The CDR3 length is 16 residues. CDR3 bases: TGTGCCAGCAGTTTGTTTATAGGGACAGGAACTTCACCCCTCCACTTT. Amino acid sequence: CASSLFIGTGTSPLHF.

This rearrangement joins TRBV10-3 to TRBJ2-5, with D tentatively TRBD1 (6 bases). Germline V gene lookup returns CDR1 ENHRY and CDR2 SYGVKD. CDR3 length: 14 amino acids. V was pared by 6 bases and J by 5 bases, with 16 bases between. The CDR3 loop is CAISYTGTRETQYF. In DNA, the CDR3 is TGTGCCATCAGCTACACCGGGACACGGGAGACCCAGTACTTC.

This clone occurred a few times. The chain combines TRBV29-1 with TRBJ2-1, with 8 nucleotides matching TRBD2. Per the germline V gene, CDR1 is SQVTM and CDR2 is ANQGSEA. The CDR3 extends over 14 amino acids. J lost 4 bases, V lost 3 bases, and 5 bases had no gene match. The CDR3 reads CSVDSGVPYNEQFF. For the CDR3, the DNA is TGCAGCGTTGATAGCGGGGTCCCTTACAATGAGCAGTTCTTC.